A single sample is the source of the 12 T cell receptor beta chains below, sequenced in a study of OX40 agonist ivuxolimab in advanced cancers. Data came from immunoSEQ multiplex PCR; TCRdb stores just in-frame clones and leaves some out. The sample has about 56,000 clones; around 90% are singletons. The specimen comprised CD4+ or CD8+ T cells sorted from blood, sampled in a trial of the OX40 agonist ivuxolimab. The receptors come from an adult with an advanced solid tumor such as melanoma, head and neck, liver or kidney cancer.

The chain is built from TRBV4-1 and TRBJ2-7, with 8 bases identical to TRBD2. This CDR3 is built from 15 residues. CDR1 MGHRA and CDR2 YSYEKL come from the germline V gene. V was pared by 2 bases and J by 4 bases, with 7 bases of the junction left unmatched. CDR3 region: CASSQQAGELYEQYF. CDR3 DNA sequence: TGCGCCAGCAGCCAACAAGCGGGAGAGCTATACGAGCAGTACTTC.

This clone was detected once. V usage is TRBV6-1 and J usage is TRBJ2-7; D unclear. This CDR3 comprises 13 residues. The V gene lost 7 bases and the J gene lost 0 bases, with 10 bases spanning the gap. Germline CDR1 MNHNS, CDR2 SASEGT. CDR3 sequence (DNA): TGTGCCAGCATAAGCAGCAGCTCCTACGAGCAGTACTTC. Translation gives CASISSSSYEQYF.

The chain has TRBV6-6 and TRBJ2-1; D is perhaps TRBD2 (5 bases). The CDR3 spans 16 residues. Trimming pared 4 bases from V and 2 bases from J, leaving 15 bases between. Germline CDR1 reads MNHNY; CDR2 reads SVGAGI (reference sequence). As DNA, the CDR3 is TGTGCCAGCAGTTCCTCGGGTGGGGAGACCTACAATGAGCAGTTCTTC. This encodes CASSSSGGETYNEQFF.

The chain employs TRBV11-2 and TRBJ2-7; D could derive from TRBD1 or TRBD2 (5 bases each). Germline V gene sequence: CDR1 SGHAT, CDR2 FQNNGV. Trimming took 5 bases from V and 0 from J, leaving 8 bases between them. The CDR3 contains 13 residues. CDR3 residues: CASSTGASYEQYF. The CDR3 region has the DNA TGTGCCAGCAGCACCGGGGCCTCCTACGAGCAGTACTTC. The whole variable domain, filled in from reference TRBV11-2 and TRBJ2-7, reads EAGVAQSPRYKIIEKRQSVAFWCNPISGHATLYWYQQILGQGPKLLIQFQNNGVVDDSQLPKDRFSAERLKGVDSTLKIQPAKLEDSAVYLCASSTGASYEQYFGPGTRLTVT.

The chain has TRBV27 and TRBJ2-2; no reliable D call. With 5 bases removed from V and 4 bases from J, the gap between germline ends came to 8 bases. The germline V gene has CDR1 MNHEY and CDR2 SMNVEV (reference sequence). The CDR3 covers 13 residues. This chain's CDR3 is CASSPLITGELFF. The CDR3 nucleotides read TGTGCCAGCAGTCCTCTTATCACCGGGGAGCTGTTTTTT.

This chain joins TRBV7-2 and TRBJ1-1; no reliable D call. CDR3 length: 9 amino acids. V lost 4 bases, J lost 11 bases, and 5 bases lay in between. Germline values: CDR1 SGHTA, CDR2 FQGNSA. CDR3 bases: TGTGCCAGCAGCTGGGCCGCTTTCTTT. The encoded protein is CASSWAAFF.

The V and J genes are TRBV10-2 and TRBJ2-1; tentative D call: TRBD2 (8 bases). Germline V gives CDR1 WSHSY, CDR2 SAAADI. This CDR3 has 15 residues. The V end was cut by 4 bases, the J end by 9 bases, with 19 bases between. The CDR3 sequence: CASSALTSEGAEQFF. In DNA form, the CDR3 reads TGCGCCAGCAGTGCCCTGACTAGCGAGGGGGCTGAGCAGTTCTTC.

This rearrangement joins TRBV28 to TRBJ2-7; TRBD2 might be the D (5 bases). Germline V gene lookup returns CDR1 MDHEN and CDR2 SYDVKM. This CDR3 contains 15 residues. Trimming cost V 5 bases and J 0 bases, with 14 bases left between them. The CDR3 reads CASSHHRGSSYEQYF. Written as DNA, the CDR3 is TGTGCCAGCAGTCATCATCGAGGGAGCTCCTACGAGCAGTACTTC.

This clone was observed a single time. The chain carries TRBV28 and TRBJ2-1, with 10 bases fitting TRBD2. The CDR3 loop spans 16 amino acids. V shed 3 bases and J 3 bases; nucleotides not matched to a gene: 5. Germline V gene sequence: CDR1 MDHEN, CDR2 SYDVKM. CDR3 DNA sequence: TGTGCCAGCAGTTTGTATCCTAGCGGGAGCTACAATGAGCAGTTCTTC. Amino acid sequence: CASSLYPSGSYNEQFF.

The J gene is TRBJ2-3, the V gene TRBV7-6; 8 bases agree with TRBD2. Losses at the gene ends were 5 bases for V and 5 bases for J; bases not matched to a gene: 12. This CDR3 has 16 residues. The germline V gene has CDR1 SGHVS and CDR2 FNYEAQ. Here the CDR3 reads CASSVQRETPVDTQYF. DNA of the CDR3: TGTGCCAGCAGCGTTCAGCGGGAGACTCCCGTAGATACGCAGTATTTT.

This clone was picked up a small number of times. CDR3: CASRAGRSEAFF. Here the CDR3 DNA reads TGTGCCAGTAGAGCAGGGAGGTCTGAAGCTTTCTTT. The genes are TRBV19 and TRBJ1-1; D is possibly TRBD1 (5 bases). The germline V and J ends were trimmed by 6 bases and 6 bases, with 11 bases remaining between them. Germline V gene data show CDR1 as LNHDA and CDR2 as SQIVND (reference sequence). The CDR3 is made up of 12 amino acids.

The chain is built from TRBV9 and TRBJ1-5; D unresolved. CDR1 SGDLS and CDR2 YYNGEE come from the germline V gene. V was pared by 0 bases and J by 0 bases, with 7 bases between. The CDR3 totals 15 residues. The CDR3 bases are TGTGCCAGCAGCGTAGGAACAAATAGCAATCAGCCCCAGCATTTT. It specifies CASSVGTNSNQPQHF.